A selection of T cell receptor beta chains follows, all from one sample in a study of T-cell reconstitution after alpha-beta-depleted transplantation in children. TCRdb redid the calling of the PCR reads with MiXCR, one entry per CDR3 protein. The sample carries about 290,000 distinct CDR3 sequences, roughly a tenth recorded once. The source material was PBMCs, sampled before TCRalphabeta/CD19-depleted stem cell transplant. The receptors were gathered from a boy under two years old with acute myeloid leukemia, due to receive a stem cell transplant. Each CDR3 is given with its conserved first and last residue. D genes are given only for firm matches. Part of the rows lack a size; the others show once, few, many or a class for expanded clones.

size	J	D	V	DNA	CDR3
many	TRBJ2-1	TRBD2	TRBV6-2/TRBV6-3	TGTGCCAGCAGTTATTTAGCGGGAGGGCCCCAGGAGCAGTTCTTC	CASSYLAGGPQEQFF
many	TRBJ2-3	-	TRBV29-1	TGCAGCGAAACAGGAGAGAACACAGATACGCAGTATTTT	CSETGENTDTQYF
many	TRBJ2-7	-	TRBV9	TGTGCCAGCAGCGTAGGGGCCTCCGCTCTCTACGAGCAGTACTTC	CASSVGASALYEQYF
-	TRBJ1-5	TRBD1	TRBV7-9	TGTGCCAGCAGCCGTGGGGGACAGGGCCCCAATCAGCCCCAGCATTTT	CASSRGGQGPNQPQHF
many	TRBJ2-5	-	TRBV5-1	TGCGCCAGCAGCTCGTTATCAGGGGTGCTCGGGGAGACCCAGTACTTC	CASSSLSGVLGETQYF
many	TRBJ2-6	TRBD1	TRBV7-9	TGTGCCAGCAGCTTAGCGAGGGACAGCTCTGGGGCCAACGTCCTGACTTTC	CASSLARDSSGANVLTF
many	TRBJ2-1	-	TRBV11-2	TGTGCCAGCAGCCAGATCTTAGTATTTTACAATGAGCAGTTCTTC	CASSQILVFYNEQFF
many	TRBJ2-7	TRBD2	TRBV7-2	TGTGCCAGCAGCTTAGTCCGAGCGGGAGTAGCCGAGCAGTACTTC	CASSLVRAGVAEQYF
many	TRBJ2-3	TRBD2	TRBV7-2	TGTGCCAGCGTCGTAGGTAGCGGGGGGCGAGATACGCAGTATTTT	CASVVGSGGRDTQYF
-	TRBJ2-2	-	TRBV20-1	TGCAGTGCTAGACAGGCCACGAACACCGGGGAGCTGTTTTTT	CSARQATNTGELFF
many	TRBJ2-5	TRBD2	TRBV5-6	TGTGCCAGCAGCTTGGTGAACCCCTGGACTAGCGGGGGAGAGACCCAGTACTTC	CASSLVNPWTSGGETQYF
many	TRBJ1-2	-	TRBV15	TGTGCCACCAGCAGAGTTACAGGGTATGGCTACACCTTC	CATSRVTGYGYTF
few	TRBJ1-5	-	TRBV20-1	TGCAGTGCTAGTTTGGGGTTTTGGCAGCCCCAGCATTTT	CSASLGFWQPQHF
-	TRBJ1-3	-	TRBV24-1	TGTGCCACCAAGGGGAGCTCTGGAAACACCATATATTTT	CATKGSSGNTIYF
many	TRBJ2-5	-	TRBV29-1	TGCAGCGTTGCCCAGCGAGGTGAGACCCAGTACTTC	CSVAQRGETQYF
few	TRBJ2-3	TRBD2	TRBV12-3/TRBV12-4	TGTGCCAGTAAGAGCAATAGCGGGGGGATCAGCACAGATACGCAGTATTTT	CASKSNSGGISTDTQYF
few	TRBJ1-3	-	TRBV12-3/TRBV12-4	TGTGCCAGCAGCCCGGAAGGGCAGAGGGGACCCATATATTTT	CASSPEGQRGPIYF
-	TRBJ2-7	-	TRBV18	TGTGCCAGCTCACCGCCGGCTGACAGGTACTCCTACGAGCAGTACTTC	CASSPPADRYSYEQYF
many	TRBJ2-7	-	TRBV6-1	TGTGCCAGCAAGAGGGGCCAAACCTACGAGCAGTACTTC	CASKRGQTYEQYF
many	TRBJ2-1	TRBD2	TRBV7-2	TGTGCCAGCAGCAACCGAGGGCTAGCGGGATATGAGCAGTTCTTC	CASSNRGLAGYEQFF
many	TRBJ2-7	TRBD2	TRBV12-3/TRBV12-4	TGTGCCAGCAGGGGACTAGCGTACGAGGGGGAGCAGTACTTC	CASRGLAYEGEQYF
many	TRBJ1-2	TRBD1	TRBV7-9	TGTGCCAGCAGCTCTCAGGGGGCCCTTTCTAACTATGGCTACACCTTC	CASSSQGALSNYGYTF
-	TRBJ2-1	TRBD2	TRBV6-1	TGTGCCAGCTGGGGGTTCGGGCTAGCGGGGAATGAGCAGTTCTTC	CASWGFGLAGNEQFF
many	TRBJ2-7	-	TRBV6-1	TGTGCCAGTCAAGGGGACTTAATTTACGAGCAGTACTTC	CASQGDLIYEQYF
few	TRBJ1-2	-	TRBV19	TGTGCCAGTAGTATAGTTGGGGGTCGAGCGGGATATGGCTACACCTTC	CASSIVGGRAGYGYTF
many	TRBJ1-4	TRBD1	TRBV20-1	TGCAGTGCTAGAGCCTGGACAGGTCATAATGAAAAACTGTTTTTT	CSARAWTGHNEKLFF
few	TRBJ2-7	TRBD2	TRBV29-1	TGCAGCGTGCTAGCGGGGGGGACGTACGAGCAGTACTTC	CSVLAGGTYEQYF